The 22 T cell receptor beta chains below all came from one sample that was sequenced in a study of blood T cell repertoires in COVID-19. The method was immunoSEQ multiplex PCR; TCRdb's version includes in-frame clones alone and lacks a portion of them. The sample shows 180,000 or so clones, more than 80% of them seen only once. Sample: peripheral blood. The source of these receptors is an older woman with acute or convalescent COVID-19.

This chain connects TRBV6-1 to TRBJ1-5; 9 bases are a match to TRBD1. CDR1 and CDR2 (germline): MNHNS, SASEGT. The CDR3 has 13 amino acids. Germline trimming cut 2 bases from V and 11 bases from J; bases unmatched to any gene: 4. This chain's CDR3 is CASSELRTGAQHF. DNA for the CDR3: TGTGCCAGCAGTGAATTACGGACAGGGGCCCAGCATTTT.

The V and J genes are TRBV10-3 and TRBJ1-6, with D possibly matching TRBD1 (5 bases). With 6 bases removed from V and 8 bases from J, the gap between germline ends came to 11 bases. Germline V lookup: CDR1 ENHRY, CDR2 SYGVKD. CDR3 length: 13 residues. The CDR3 nucleotides read TGTGCCATCAGGAACCAGGGTGATTCACCCCTCCACTTT. Amino acids: CAIRNQGDSPLHF.

V usage is TRBV6-5 and J usage is TRBJ1-3; D unclear. The CDR3 consists of 15 residues. Trimming removed 2 bases from V and 0 bases from J, with 8 bases in between. Germline CDR1 is MNHEY and CDR2 is SVGAGI. The CDR3 loop reads CASSYTRFSGNTIYF. In DNA, the CDR3 is TGTGCCAGCAGTTACACCAGGTTCTCTGGAAACACCATATATTTT.

This chain connects TRBV2 to TRBJ2-7; 10 bases align to TRBD2. Trimming took 7 bases from V and 7 from J; bases not matched to a gene: 10. The CDR3 runs to 14 residues. Germline V gives CDR1 SNHLY, CDR2 FYNNEI. This chain's CDR3 is CASKGSSGSREQYF. The CDR3 DNA is TGTGCCAGCAAGGGCTCTAGCGGGAGTCGAGAGCAGTACTTC.

This clone was counted once. The J gene is TRBJ1-5, the V gene TRBV7-8, with 8 bases aligning to TRBD1. The CDR3 covers 13 residues. After removal of 4 bases from V and 7 bases from J, the junction contained 3 bases not matched to a gene. Germline lookup yields CDR1 SGHVS and CDR2 FQNEAQ. The CDR3 here is CASSSGGRQPQHF. The CDR3 nucleotides read TGTGCCAGCAGCTCAGGGGGCCGGCAGCCCCAGCATTTT.

The chain employs TRBV5-4 and TRBJ2-7, with 9 positions matching TRBD1. Germline CDR1 is SGHNT and CDR2 is YYREEE (reference sequence). The ends lost 4 bases at V and 6 bases at J; junction bases unmatched: 11. This CDR3 spans 15 amino acids. CDR3 bases: TGTGCCAGCAGCCCGCTGGGACAGGGAGGTGGCGAGCAGTACTTC. It yields the protein CASSPLGQGGGEQYF.

V is TRBV30 and J is TRBJ1-6; D is uncertain. Germline assignment: CDR1 GTSNPN and CDR2 SVGIG (reference sequence). V was trimmed by 2 bases and J by 6 bases, leaving 14 bases between them. The CDR3 extends over 15 amino acids. The CDR3 nucleotides read TGTGCCTGGAGTACACGGCAGGCTTCTAATTCACCCCTCCACTTT. It codes for CAWSTRQASNSPLHF.

This clone was counted a single time. The V and J genes are TRBV27 and TRBJ2-2; TRBD1 is a possible D gene (6 bases). The CDR3 runs to 15 residues. Trimming shortened V by 8 bases and J by 4 bases, and 17 bases separated the two germline ends. CDR1 and CDR2 (germline): MNHEY, SMNVEV (reference sequence). The chain's CDR3 is CASHTHPRGTGELFF. In DNA, the CDR3 is TGTGCCAGCCACACACACCCCAGGGGCACCGGGGAGCTGTTTTTT.

The chain recombines TRBV7-8 with TRBJ2-2; maybe TRBD2 (6 bases). Germline V lookup: CDR1 SGHVS, CDR2 FQNEAQ. The CDR3 contains 16 residues. V was cut by 5 bases and J by 6 bases, with 19 bases left in between. CDR3 sequence: CASSGRLDTGAGELFF. In DNA form, the CDR3 reads TGTGCCAGCAGCGGTCGACTAGATACTGGCGCCGGGGAGCTGTTTTTT.

This clone has more than one count but fewer than ten. The genes are TRBV27 and TRBJ2-7; 9 bases are shared with TRBD2. Trimming at V came to 9 bases and at J to 4 bases, leaving 13 bases not matched to a gene. The V gene's germline CDR1 is MNHEY and CDR2 SMNVEV (reference sequence). The CDR3 is 15 amino acids. CDR3 amino acids: CARITRWTSEYEQYF. DNA of the CDR3: TGTGCCAGGATTACAAGGTGGACTAGCGAGTACGAGCAGTACTTC.

The chain joins TRBV5-1 to TRBJ2-2; D may be TRBD2 (6 bases). The CDR3 consists of 14 residues. Germline V gene lookup returns CDR1 SGHRS and CDR2 YFSETQ. The V end was cut by 6 bases, the J end by 7 bases, with 16 bases between. CDR3 residues: CASMGYGGIGELFF. The CDR3, as DNA: TGCGCCAGCATGGGATACGGGGGTATCGGGGAGCTGTTTTTT.

The chain has TRBV5-1 and TRBJ1-5; D is unresolved. Trimming removed 0 bases from V and 0 bases from J, with 7 bases in between. Germline lookup yields CDR1 SGHRS and CDR2 YFSETQ. CDR3 length equals 15 residues. The CDR3 bases are TGCGCCAGCAGCTTGGACGGTTATAGCAATCAGCCCCAGCATTTT. This sequence encodes CASSLDGYSNQPQHF.

The J gene is TRBJ2-7, the V gene TRBV2, with a possible D match to TRBD2 (5 bases). Germline CDR1 SNHLY, CDR2 FYNNEI. V gave up 5 bases and J gave up 2 bases, with 13 bases separating them. This CDR3 region has 14 residues. Written as DNA, the CDR3 is TGTGCCAGCAGTAGCGGTACACCTACCTACGAGCAGTACTTC. The encoded protein is CASSSGTPTYEQYF. The full variable domain, its missing parts supplied by reference TRBV2 and TRBJ2-7, is EPEVTQTPSHQVTQMGQEVILRCVPISNHLYFYWYRQILGQKVEFLVSFYNNEISEKSEIFDDQFSVERPDGSNFTLKIRSTKLEDSAMYFCASSSGTPTYEQYFGPGTRLTVT.

The chain carries TRBV24-1 and TRBJ2-1; 7 bases agree with TRBD2. With V trimmed by 6 bases and J by 10 bases, 11 bases remained unmatched. CDR1 is KGHDR, CDR2 SFDVKD, per germline. The CDR3 covers 14 residues. The CDR3 is CATSRRAWGGEQFF. The CDR3 region has the DNA TGTGCCACCAGTCGCCGGGCTTGGGGGGGGGAGCAGTTCTTC.

V is TRBV5-1 and J is TRBJ2-2; D possibly corresponds to TRBD1 (7 bases). This CDR3 is built from 15 residues. Per germline, CDR1 SGHRS and CDR2 YFSETQ. V lost 3 bases to trimming and J lost 6 bases, with 15 bases between them. CDR3 sequence reads: CASSWGARGPGELFF. CDR3 coding DNA: TGCGCCAGCAGCTGGGGGGCGAGGGGGCCCGGGGAGCTGTTTTTT.

The rearrangement joins TRBV12-3 or TRBV12-4 to TRBJ1-1; 9 bases match TRBD1. Trimming removed 5 bases from V and 13 bases from J; junction bases left unmatched: 8. The CDR3 is made up of 12 amino acids. The CDR3 DNA sequence: TGTGCCAGCAGTCCTGGGACAGGGAGGGGTTTCTTT. Translation: CASSPGTGRGFF.

The chain is built from TRBV19 and TRBJ2-4, with TRBD1 as a possible D gene (6 bases). The germline V gene has CDR1 LNHDA and CDR2 SQIVND (reference sequence). The CDR3 has 15 residues. Trimming removed 9 bases at V and 0 bases at J, with 15 bases between. The CDR3 DNA reads TGTGCCAGCAGTGGACAGATTTTAGCCAAAAACATTCAGTACTTC. Its translation is CASSGQILAKNIQYF.

This chain joins TRBV3-1 (or the pseudogene TRBV3-2) and TRBJ1-4, with 7 bases fitting TRBD1. V trimming: 8 bases; J trimming: 7 bases; junction bases outside the gene matches: 7. Germline V gene lookup returns CDR1 LGHDT and CDR2 YNNKEL (reference sequence). This CDR3 is built from 13 residues. CDR3 sequence: CASRDRAGEKLFF. In nucleotides, the CDR3 is TGTGCCAGCCGCGACAGGGCCGGTGAAAAACTGTTTTTT.

The chain recombines TRBV6-1 with TRBJ2-1; 12 bases match TRBD2. This CDR3 is 16 amino acids long. V lost 4 bases, J lost 3 bases, and 4 bases stayed unmatched. Per the germline V gene, CDR1 is MNHNS and CDR2 is SASEGT. Here the CDR3 DNA reads TGTGCCAGCAGTGGATTACTAGCGGGAGGCTACAATGAGCAGTTCTTC. Amino acid sequence: CASSGLLAGGYNEQFF.

This chain links TRBV9 with TRBJ2-3; 10 positions match TRBD2. The J segment lost 4 bases and the V segment lost 4 bases, leaving 9 bases of the junction unmatched. Germline V gene sequence: CDR1 SGDLS, CDR2 YYNGEE. This CDR3 comprises 16 residues. The CDR3 sequence is CASSPQGLARADTQYF. CDR3 DNA sequence: TGTGCCAGCAGCCCCCAGGGACTAGCGCGCGCAGATACGCAGTATTTT.

The chain recombines TRBV27 with TRBJ2-1; D might be TRBD2 (6 bases). Trimming pared 5 bases from V and 10 bases from J, leaving 15 bases between. This CDR3 region has 13 residues. CDR1 MNHEY and CDR2 SMNVEV come from the germline V gene (reference sequence). The CDR3: CASSVGWAGEQFF. CDR3 sequence (DNA): TGTGCCAGCAGTGTCGGGTGGGCGGGAGAGCAGTTCTTC.

The chain uses TRBV10-3 and TRBJ2-2, with 12 bases that match TRBD2. The germline V gene has CDR1 ENHRY and CDR2 SYGVKD. This CDR3 has 16 residues. V shed 5 bases and J 4 bases; nucleotides not matched to a gene: 5. As DNA, the CDR3 is TGTGCCATCAGTCCCCGGACTAGCGGGACCACCGGGGAGCTGTTTTTT. Translation gives CAISPRTSGTTGELFF.